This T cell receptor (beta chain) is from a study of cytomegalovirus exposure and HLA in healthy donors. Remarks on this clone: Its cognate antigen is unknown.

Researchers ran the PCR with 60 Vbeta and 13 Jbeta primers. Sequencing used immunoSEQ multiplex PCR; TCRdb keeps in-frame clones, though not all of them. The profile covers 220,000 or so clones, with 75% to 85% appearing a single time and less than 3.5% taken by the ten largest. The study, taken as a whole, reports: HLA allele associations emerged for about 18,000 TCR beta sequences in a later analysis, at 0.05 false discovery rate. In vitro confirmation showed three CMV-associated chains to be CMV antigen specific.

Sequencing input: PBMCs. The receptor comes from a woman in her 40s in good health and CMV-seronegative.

CDR3 sequence (DNA): TGCAGCGTTGTCGGCCAGAGGTGGGAGACCCAGTACTTC. Its translation is CSVVGQRWETQYF. This chain links TRBV29-1 with TRBJ2-5; no clear D gene. Trimming removed 4 bases from V and 5 bases from J, with 14 bases in between. Germline values: CDR1 SQVTM, CDR2 ANQGSEA. The CDR3 spans 13 residues.